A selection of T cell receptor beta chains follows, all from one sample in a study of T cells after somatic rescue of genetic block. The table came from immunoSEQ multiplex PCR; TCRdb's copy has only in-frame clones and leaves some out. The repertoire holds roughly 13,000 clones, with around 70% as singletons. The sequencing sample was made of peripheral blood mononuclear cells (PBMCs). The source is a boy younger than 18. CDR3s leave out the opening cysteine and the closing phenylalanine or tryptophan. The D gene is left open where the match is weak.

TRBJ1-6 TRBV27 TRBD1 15 ASSPRQGWRYNSPLH
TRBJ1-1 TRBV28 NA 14 ASRPSPGVGAAEAF
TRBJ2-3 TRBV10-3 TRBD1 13 ATHRGRDLTDTQY
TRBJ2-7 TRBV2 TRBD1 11 ASSPGTDYEQY
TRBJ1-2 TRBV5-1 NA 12 ASSLEQGLYGYT
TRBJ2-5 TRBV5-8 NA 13 ASSLEVGGEETQY
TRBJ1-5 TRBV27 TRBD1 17 ASSPSGQGSTRSNQPQH
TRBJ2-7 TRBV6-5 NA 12 ASSYGRVSYEQY
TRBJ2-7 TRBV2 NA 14 ASSEATALFYYEQY
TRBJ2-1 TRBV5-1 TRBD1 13 ASSLAGQGPNEQF
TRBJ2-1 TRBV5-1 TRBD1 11 ASSFPQGDEQF
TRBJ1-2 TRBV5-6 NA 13 ASSSTRGPNYGYT
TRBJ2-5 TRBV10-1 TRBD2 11 ASSLQGGETQY
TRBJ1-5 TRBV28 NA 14 ASSLFTDTSNQPQH
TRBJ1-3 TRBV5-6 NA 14 ASSLETRPGGNTIY
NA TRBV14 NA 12 ASSSGSQDYEQY
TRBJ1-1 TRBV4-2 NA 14 ASSQVQGIMGTEAF
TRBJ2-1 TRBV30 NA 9 AWSVRGEQF
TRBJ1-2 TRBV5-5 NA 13 ASSLGQSSNYGYT
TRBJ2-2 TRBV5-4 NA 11 ASSFYITGELF
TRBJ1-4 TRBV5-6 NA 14 ASSSLGGPTNEKLF
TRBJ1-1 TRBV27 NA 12 ASSYPRASKGAF
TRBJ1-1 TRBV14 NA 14 ASSQGTAYINTEAF
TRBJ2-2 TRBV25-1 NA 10 ASTLGGGELF
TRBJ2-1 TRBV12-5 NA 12 ASGSTGPYNEQF
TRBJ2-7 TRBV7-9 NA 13 ASSLGTVTSEEQY
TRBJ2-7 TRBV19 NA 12 ASSMGQGSYEQY
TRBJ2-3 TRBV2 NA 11 ASSDISTDTQY
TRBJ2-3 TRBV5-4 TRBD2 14 ASSLSLAVSTDTQY
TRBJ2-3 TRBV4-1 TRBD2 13 ASSPTSGRTDTQY
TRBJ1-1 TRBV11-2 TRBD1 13 ASSFRRGPNTEAF
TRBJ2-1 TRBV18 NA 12 ASSPGISYNEQF
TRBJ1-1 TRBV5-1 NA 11 ASSLEGGREAF
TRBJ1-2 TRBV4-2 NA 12 ASSSEGAWRGYT
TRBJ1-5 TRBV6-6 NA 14 ASSYGPGVGNQPQH
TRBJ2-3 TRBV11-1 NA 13 ASSPQGIPADTQY
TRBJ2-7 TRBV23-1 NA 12 ASSQSTSPYEQY
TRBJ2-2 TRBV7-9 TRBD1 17 ASSYRDRGSNEGRGELF
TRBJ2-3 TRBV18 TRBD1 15 ASSPTRTGGSTDTQY
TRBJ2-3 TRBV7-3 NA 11 ASSLTIRDTQY
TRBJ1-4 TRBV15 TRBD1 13 ATSFGTGFNEKLF
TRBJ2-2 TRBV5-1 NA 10 ASSPNTGELF
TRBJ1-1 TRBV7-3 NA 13 ASSLELSPNTEAF
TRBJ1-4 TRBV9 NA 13 ASSPGPLIGEKLF
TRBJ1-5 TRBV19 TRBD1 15 ASSPDRGRNGNQPQH
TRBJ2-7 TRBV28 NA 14 ASSFPLRRSSYEQY
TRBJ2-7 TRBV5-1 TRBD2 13 ASSLAQGGMYEQY
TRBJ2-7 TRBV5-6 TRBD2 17 ANPSSRLAGRTSSYEQY
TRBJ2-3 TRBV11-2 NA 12 ASSFSRATDTQY
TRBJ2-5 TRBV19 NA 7 ASLRTQY
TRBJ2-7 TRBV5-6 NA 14 ASSPRGGPLLSEQY
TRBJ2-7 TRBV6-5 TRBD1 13 ASSYSRDRNHEQY
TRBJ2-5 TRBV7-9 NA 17 ASSLSSRGTGWDQETQY
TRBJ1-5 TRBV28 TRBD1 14 ASIPGGQGYNQPQH
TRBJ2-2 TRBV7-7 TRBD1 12 ASSRDRGAGELF
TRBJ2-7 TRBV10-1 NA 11 ASSGGSSYEQY
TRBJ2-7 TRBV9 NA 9 ASIPWIEQY
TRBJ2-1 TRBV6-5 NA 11 ASRKTGYNEQF
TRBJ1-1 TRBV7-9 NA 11 ASTARGNREAF